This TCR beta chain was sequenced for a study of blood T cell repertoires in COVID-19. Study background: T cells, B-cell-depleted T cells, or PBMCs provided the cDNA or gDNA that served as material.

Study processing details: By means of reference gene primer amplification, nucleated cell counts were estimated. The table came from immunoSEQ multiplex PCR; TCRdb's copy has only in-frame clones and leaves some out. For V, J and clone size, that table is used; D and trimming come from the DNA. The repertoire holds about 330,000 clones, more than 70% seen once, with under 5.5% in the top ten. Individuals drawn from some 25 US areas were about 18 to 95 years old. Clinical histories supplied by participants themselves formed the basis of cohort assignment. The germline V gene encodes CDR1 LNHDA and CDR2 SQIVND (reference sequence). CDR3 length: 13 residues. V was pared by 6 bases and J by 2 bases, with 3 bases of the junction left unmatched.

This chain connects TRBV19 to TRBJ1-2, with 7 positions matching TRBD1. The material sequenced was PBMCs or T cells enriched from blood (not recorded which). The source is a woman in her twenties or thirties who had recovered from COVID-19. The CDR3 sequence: CASSSTGNYGYTF. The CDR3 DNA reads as TGTGCCAGTAGCTCGACAGGGAACTATGGCTACACCTTC.